The clone carrying this TCR beta chain was counted only a few times. The source of the sample is a study of T cells after yellow fever vaccination. As TCR cDNA was made by 5'RACE template switching, a universal primer site and UMIs were added. TCRdb reanalysed the 5' RACE reads using MiXCR and keeps one entry per CDR3 protein. The data show about 130,000 distinct CDR3 sequences, 7.5% to 10% seen once. CDR1 and CDR2 (germline): SGHVS, FNYEAQ. The ends were cut back, 5 bases at V and 7 bases at J, with 20 bases in the middle. There are 16 residues in the CDR3. This sequence joins TRBV7-6 and TRBJ2-2; D is perhaps TRBD1 or TRBD2 (5 bases each). The sequence derives from a man aged 18 to 30 who received the YFV17D yellow fever vaccine. The sample in question was CD8+ T cells sorted from PBMCs, obtained on the day of the yellow fever booster vaccination. CDR3 bases: TGTGCCAGCAGCCTGGGGACGCCCGAAGCGATCGGGGAGCTGTTTTTT. Its protein product is CASSLGTPEAIGELFF.